This TCR beta chain was sequenced for a study of blood T cells in healthy people across ages. Points from the study as a whole: Higher diversity, along with more naive CD4+ cells, distinguished long-lived donors from aged donors.

The CDR3 covers 14 residues. Germline CDR1 is SGHTA and CDR2 is FQGNSA. A second PCR of roughly 7 to 11 cycles used a sample-barcoded 5' primer and a J-beta primer mix. In TCRdb, the 5' RACE reads were re-called with MiXCR into one record per CDR3 protein. Of under 750,000 distinct CDR3 sequences in the sample, around half were seen once. A word on this clonotype: Its antigen is unknown. The junction departs from the called germline gene at one end, perhaps through a read error.

The chain is built from TRBV7-2 and TRBJ2-1; unclear D gene. This receptor was taken from a man aged 80 or over in good health. The sequencing sample was made of blood. CDR3 bases: TGTGCCAGCAGCTTATTGCCGGTCTACAATGAGCGGTTCTTC. Translating it yields CASSLLPVYNERFF.